Each of the 26 T cell receptor beta chains below was sequenced from the same sample in a study of blood T cell repertoires in COVID-19. Only in-frame clones appear in the TCRdb table, and some are missing; sequencing was by immunoSEQ multiplex PCR. The sample contains tens of thousands of clones, more than 80% of which appear only once. The sequenced sample was peripheral blood. These receptors were collected from a man aged 50 to 59 with active or convalescent COVID-19.

CDR3 nucleotide sequence: TGTGCCAGCAGCCCCCTGGCCGGGAATGGCTACACCTTC. It is translated as CASSPLAGNGYTF. The chain combines TRBV5-4 with TRBJ1-2; the D is unclear. This CDR3 has 13 residues. Trimming shortened V by 4 bases and J by 6 bases, and 13 bases separated the two germline ends. Germline CDR1 reads SGHNT; CDR2 reads YYREEE (reference sequence).

The chain is built from TRBV5-4 and TRBJ1-2, with 7 bases that match TRBD1. Germline V gene lookup returns CDR1 SGHNT and CDR2 YYREEE (reference sequence). With 4 bases clipped from V and 8 bases from J, the junction kept 8 bases outside the gene matches. The CDR3 totals 13 residues. The CDR3 DNA reads TGTGCCAGCAGCCAAAACAGGGGAGCAGGCTACACCTTC. As protein: CASSQNRGAGYTF. The full variable domain, in which reference TRBV5-4 and TRBJ1-2 provide the parts outside the CDR3, is ETGVTQSPTHLIKTRGQQVTLRCSSQSGHNTVSWYQQALGQGPQFIFQYYREEENGRGNFPPRFSGLQFPNYSSELNVNALELDDSALYLCASSQNRGAGYTFGSGTRLTVV.

The sample holds a few counts of this clone. The chain combines TRBV9 with TRBJ1-2; 9 bases fit TRBD1. CDR3 size: 15 residues. The V gene's germline CDR1 is SGDLS and CDR2 YYNGEE. Trimming cost V 0 bases and J 3 bases; bases outside gene matches: 3. The CDR3 nucleotides are TGTGCCAGCAGCGTAGATGGGACAGGGTACTATGGCTACACCTTC. It codes for CASSVDGTGYYGYTF.

The rearrangement uses TRBV4-1 and TRBJ2-7; tentatively, D is TRBD2 (5 bases). V was pared by 4 bases and J by 2 bases, with 12 bases between. This CDR3 is built from 14 residues. Germline V CDR1 and CDR2: MGHRA, YSYEKL. The chain's CDR3 is CASSPGLKAYEQYF. The CDR3, as DNA: TGCGCCAGCAGCCCCGGACTCAAAGCCTACGAGCAGTACTTC.

This clone was seen once. The V call is TRBV30, the J call TRBJ1-1; no reliable D call. V was trimmed by 1 base and J by 3 bases, leaving 3 bases between them. This CDR3 comprises 11 residues. Germline V CDR1 and CDR2: GTSNPN, SVGIG (reference sequence). CDR3 nucleotide sequence: TGTGCCTGGAGTGCGGACACTGAAGCTTTCTTT. Protein sequence: CAWSADTEAFF.

The rearrangement joins TRBV6-5 to TRBJ2-1, with 9 bases fitting TRBD1. This CDR3 is built from 15 residues. After removal of 7 bases from V and 7 bases from J, the junction contained 11 bases not matched to a gene. From germline, CDR1 is MNHEY and CDR2 SVGAGI. This chain's CDR3 is CASTARRDRDNEQFF. The CDR3 coding sequence is TGTGCCAGCACCGCCCGTAGGGACAGGGATAATGAGCAGTTCTTC.

In this sample, this clone turned up many times. This rearrangement joins TRBV9 to TRBJ1-1; a possible D gene is TRBD1 (6 bases). V lost 4 bases and J lost 8, with 12 bases in between. CDR3 length equals 12 residues. CDR1 is SGDLS and CDR2 is YYNGEE in the germline V gene. CDR3 bases: TGTGCCAGCAGCCCGGAGGACAGAGAAGCTTTCTTT. Translation gives CASSPEDREAFF.

The CDR3 here is CASSPIAGPTDTQYF. The CDR3 DNA follows: TGCGCCAGCAGCCCCATAGCGGGCCCCACAGATACGCAGTATTTT. This chain joins TRBV5-1 and TRBJ2-3; TRBD2 aligns across 7 bases. Germline-derived CDR1 and CDR2 are SGHRS and YFSETQ. There are 15 residues in the CDR3. With V trimmed by 4 bases and J by 2 bases, 7 bases remained unmatched.

This clone was seen only once. The CDR3 bases are TGTGCCAGCAGCACCAGGGAGGATGAGGCCAACGTCCTGACTTTC. Its protein product is CASSTREDEANVLTF. The rearrangement links TRBV7-8 to TRBJ2-6, with D perhaps matching TRBD2 (6 bases). Per germline, CDR1 SGHVS and CDR2 FQNEAQ. V gave up 5 bases and J gave up 6 bases, with 14 bases separating them. The CDR3 is made up of 15 amino acids. The full variable domain, its missing parts supplied by reference TRBV7-8 and TRBJ2-6, is GAGVSQSPRYKVAKRGQDVALRCDPISGHVSLFWYQQALGQGPEFLTYFQNEAQLDKSGLPSDRFFAERPEGSVSTLKIQRTQQEDSAVYLCASSTREDEANVLTFGAGSRLTVL.

This clone was observed a handful of times. V usage is TRBV5-1 and J usage is TRBJ1-2; D is unresolved. The V gene's germline CDR1 is SGHRS and CDR2 YFSETQ. The CDR3 totals 16 residues. The ends were cut back, 4 bases at V and 0 bases at J, with 16 bases in the middle. CDR3 bases: TGCGCCAGCAGCCCCACCGGAGCAGCCCCTAACTATGGCTACACCTTC. Translation: CASSPTGAAPNYGYTF.

The rearrangement uses TRBV24-1 and TRBJ1-1, with a tentative D call TRBD1 (6 bases). V was trimmed by 3 bases and J by 4 bases, leaving 17 bases between them. Germline CDR1 reads KGHDR; CDR2 reads SFDVKD. The CDR3 is made up of 16 amino acids. DNA for the CDR3: TGTGCCACCAGTGATCATCCGGGACAAGGACCCACTGAAGCTTTCTTT. This translates into CATSDHPGQGPTEAFF.

This sequence joins TRBV29-1 and TRBJ1-3, with D uncertain. This CDR3 region has 12 residues. Trimming took off 6 bases at V and 3 bases at J, with 9 bases between the two ends. Germline loops: CDR1 SQVTM, CDR2 ANQGSEA. In DNA form, the CDR3 reads TGCAGCGTACTCACTTATGGAAACACCATATATTTT. Protein sequence: CSVLTYGNTIYF.

This chain uses TRBV5-1 with TRBJ2-3, with D possibly matching TRBD2 (6 bases). The V end was cut by 4 bases, the J end by 5 bases, with 11 bases between. The CDR3 extends over 13 amino acids. Germline CDR1 reads SGHRS; CDR2 reads YFSETQ. The CDR3 is CASSPSGLDTQYF. For the CDR3, the DNA is TGCGCCAGCAGCCCGAGCGGGCTAGATACGCAGTATTTT.

V usage is TRBV5-4 and J usage is TRBJ2-7; TRBD1 agrees at 11 bases. Germline V gives CDR1 SGHNT, CDR2 YYREEE (reference sequence). The CDR3 covers 16 residues. Losses at the gene ends were 0 bases for V and 3 bases for J; bases not matched to a gene: 5. The CDR3 DNA sequence: TGTGCCAGCAGCTTGGAACCGGACAGGGGGCGCTACGAGCAGTACTTC. Translated: CASSLEPDRGRYEQYF.

The rearrangement uses TRBV4-3 and TRBJ1-4, with 8 bases fitting TRBD1. The germline V gene encodes CDR1 LGHNA and CDR2 YSLEER. CDR3 length: 14 amino acids. Germline trimming cut 5 bases from V and 7 bases from J; bases unmatched to any gene: 6. Here the CDR3 reads CASSTGQASEKLFF. The CDR3 nucleotides are TGCGCCAGCAGCACGGGACAGGCCTCTGAAAAACTGTTTTTT.

V and J are TRBV7-2 and TRBJ1-3; D perhaps matches TRBD1 (5 bases). The V and J ends lost 4 bases and 0 bases respectively, with 13 bases between them. CDR1 and CDR2 from the germline V gene are SGHTA and FQGNSA. This CDR3 has 16 amino acids. The CDR3 DNA reads as TGTGCCAGCAGCTGGCGGTTGGACAACTCTGGAAACACCATATATTTT. It encodes CASSWRLDNSGNTIYF.

The chain combines TRBV19 with TRBJ2-1; 7 positions match TRBD1. Germline V CDR1 and CDR2: LNHDA, SQIVND (reference sequence). V gave up 4 bases and J gave up 0 bases; unmatched junction bases: 9. The CDR3 spans 17 residues. CDR3 sequence (DNA): TGTGCCAGTAGTAAGGGTCAGGACAGGAGCTCCTACAATGAGCAGTTCTTC. As protein: CASSKGQDRSSYNEQFF.

V and J are TRBV3-1 (or the pseudogene TRBV3-2) and TRBJ1-2, with TRBD1 as a possible D gene (6 bases). The length of the CDR3 is 15 residues. In germline, CDR1 is LGHDT, CDR2 YNNKEL (reference sequence). V shed 0 bases and J shed 4 bases, with 12 bases lying between them. CDR3 protein: CASSQDRTVTYGYTF. The CDR3 bases are TGTGCCAGCAGCCAAGATCGGACAGTTACCTATGGCTACACCTTC.

This chain connects TRBV28 to TRBJ2-5, with D unresolved. V lost 6 bases, J lost 0 bases, and 14 bases lay in between. There are 15 residues in the CDR3. Germline CDR1 is MDHEN and CDR2 is SYDVKM. The CDR3 bases are TGTGCCAGCAGCGAATTGTCCGGGTACCAAGAGACCCAGTACTTC. Translating gives CASSELSGYQETQYF.

The gene calls are TRBV12-2 and TRBJ2-5; the D segment call TRBD2 is taken from the table without a DNA check. TRBV12-2 corresponds to a pseudogene. The CDR3 is made up of 14 amino acids. The CDR3 reads CASRPSGGQETQYF. CDR3 coding DNA: TGTGCAAGTCGCCCGAGCGGGGGTCAAGAGACCCAGTACTTC.

This chain connects TRBV18 to TRBJ1-3; TRBD1 aligns across 7 bases. V lost 3 bases, J lost 8 bases, and 1 base stayed unmatched. CDR3 length equals 12 residues. Germline loops: CDR1 KGHSH, CDR2 LQKENI. CDR3 loop: CASSPGTDTIYF. The CDR3 bases are TGTGCCAGCTCACCGGGGACAGACACCATATATTTT.

The chain is built from TRBV11-3 and TRBJ2-3, with D possibly TRBD2 on 6 matching bases. V lost 0 bases to trimming and J lost 0 bases, with 13 bases between them. Per the germline V gene, CDR1 is SGHNT and CDR2 is YENEEA. The CDR3 is 17 amino acids. CDR3 amino acids: CASSLDSGDSSTDTQYF. The CDR3 DNA is TGTGCCAGCAGCTTAGATTCGGGGGACTCTAGCACAGATACGCAGTATTTT.

The rearrangement uses TRBV7-2 and TRBJ2-2; D gene uncertain. V dropped 2 bases and J dropped 8 bases, with 6 bases sitting between them. Germline assignment: CDR1 SGHTA and CDR2 FQGNSA. The CDR3 extends over 12 amino acids. The CDR3 DNA sequence: TGTGCCAGCAGCTTACGTTTGGGGGAGCTGTTTTTT. Residues: CASSLRLGELFF.

The V and J genes are TRBV7-2 and TRBJ1-1; 7 bases map to TRBD1. CDR3 length: 14 residues. With V trimmed by 2 bases and J by 4 bases, 4 bases remained unmatched. Germline V CDR1 and CDR2: SGHTA, FQGNSA. The CDR3 DNA follows: TGTGCCAGCAGCTTAATATCAGGGGGCACTGAAGCTTTCTTT. Translation: CASSLISGGTEAFF.

The chain uses TRBV14 and TRBJ1-1; the D is unclear. The CDR3 has 13 residues. Trimming removed 1 base from V and 1 base from J, with 4 bases in between. Germline CDR1 reads SGHDN; CDR2 reads FVKESK. CDR3 sequence: CASSQGANTEAFF. The CDR3 DNA sequence: TGTGCCAGCAGCCAAGGAGCGAACACTGAAGCTTTCTTT.

The chain uses TRBV5-1 and TRBJ2-1; 11 bases map to TRBD2. V was pared by 6 bases and J by 8 bases, with 10 bases of the junction left unmatched. Germline CDR1 and CDR2: SGHRS and YFSETQ. The CDR3 has 15 residues. The CDR3 nucleotides are TGCGCCAGCACAAGGCGTAGCGGGGGGGACGATGAGCAGTTCTTC. It encodes CASTRRSGGDDEQFF.